This TCR beta chain was recovered during a study of response to subunit inactivated influenza vaccine. General study results and limits: Authors suggested each seasonal influenza vaccination recruits few new T cells.

This clonotype was recorded a few times. Its antigen is still unknown. MiXCR, run by TCRdb on the RT-PCR reads, gives a single entry per CDR3 protein. The sample yields 550,000 to 600,000 distinct CDR3 sequences, 12% seen once. The germline gives CDR1 LNHNV, CDR2 YYDKDF (reference sequence). The CDR3 spans 15 residues. Germline trimming cut 5 bases from V and 2 bases from J; bases unmatched to any gene: 6. The chain uses TRBV15 and TRBJ2-5; 9 nucleotides align to TRBD2. The specimen was PBMCs from blood, collected on the day of vaccination. The TCR was taken from a man aged 50 to 60 who received an inactivated influenza vaccine. CDR3: CATSSRRGGQETQYF. The CDR3 DNA sequence: TGTGCCACCAGCTCCCGGCGGGGGGGGCAAGAGACCCAGTACTTC. Full variable domain (remainder filled in from reference TRBV15 and TRBJ2-5): DAMVIQNPRYQVTQFGKPVTLSCSQTLNHNVMYWYQQKSSQAPKLLFHYYDKDFNNEADTPDNFQSRRPNTSFCFLDIRSPGLGDTAMYLCATSSRRGGQETQYFGPGTRLLVL.